This TCR beta chain originates from a study of blood T cell repertoires in COVID-19. The wider study: COVID-19 samples from acute and convalescent phases originated in the United States, Italy and Spain. Nucleic acid was either cDNA or gDNA, and it came from T cells, B-cell-depleted T cells, or PBMCs.

The authors' processing: Reference gene primer amplification gave nucleated cell count estimates. Clones were sequenced by immunoSEQ multiplex PCR, and TCRdb holds only the in-frame ones, with some missing. The V and J calls and clone size were taken over from that table, and D and trimming were inferred from the DNA. This table has about 250,000 clones, about 85% appearing once. Trimming removed 6 bases from V and 3 bases from J, with 14 bases in between. Germline lookup yields CDR1 MNHEY and CDR2 SVGAGI. This CDR3 is built from 14 residues. The chain recombines TRBV6-5 with TRBJ1-2; TRBD1 is a possible D gene (5 bases). Input material: peripheral blood. The source is a man aged 18-30 years with active or convalescent COVID-19. The CDR3 protein is CASRLGGSDYGYTF. DNA of the CDR3: TGTGCCAGCAGACTCGGGGGAAGCGACTATGGCTACACCTTC.